The 32 T cell receptor beta chains below come from one sample, sequenced in a study of shared T cell receptors in the human thymus. TCRdb keeps only in-frame clones here, not all; method: immunoSEQ multiplex PCR. The table lists hundreds of thousands of clones, 78% of them singletons. These data are also associated with another study on human thymus T cells.

The sequenced sample consisted of thymocytes. These receptors were obtained from a boy under two years old with a congenital heart defect.

The chain carries TRBV30 and TRBJ2-2; D remains unclear. V lost 4 bases and J lost 1, with 10 bases in between. The CDR3 totals 14 residues. Germline V lookup: CDR1 GTSNPN, CDR2 SVGIG (reference sequence). The CDR3 nucleotides are TGTGCCTGGACCCTCCAGGAGAACACCGGGGAGCTGTTTTTT. It yields the protein CAWTLQENTGELFF.

This sequence joins TRBV15 and TRBJ2-1, with TRBD2 matching 11 bases. Losses at the gene ends were 3 bases for V and 6 bases for J; bases not matched to a gene: 10. Germline values: CDR1 LNHNV, CDR2 YYDKDF (reference sequence). The CDR3 is 17 residues long. CDR3 in amino acids: CATSRPHLAGGPNEQFF. CDR3 nucleotides: TGTGCCACCAGCAGGCCTCATCTAGCGGGAGGACCCAATGAGCAGTTCTTC.

The chain employs TRBV19 and TRBJ1-5; D call uncertain. In germline, CDR1 is LNHDA, CDR2 SQIVND (reference sequence). The CDR3 runs to 16 residues. V lost 0 bases, J lost 2 bases, and 11 bases lay in between. CDR3 amino acids: CASSIEGPEGNQPQHF. The DNA of the CDR3 is TGTGCCAGTAGTATAGAAGGCCCGGAGGGCAATCAGCCCCAGCATTTT.

The rearrangement links TRBV27 to TRBJ1-5, with 11 bases that match TRBD1. Germline values: CDR1 MNHEY, CDR2 SMNVEV (reference sequence). The CDR3 is 15 amino acids. The trim removed 5 bases at V and 6 bases at J, leaving 6 bases unmatched. DNA of the CDR3: TGTGCCAGCAGTCACTCCGGGACAGGGGGTCAGCCCCAGCATTTT. Protein: CASSHSGTGGQPQHF.

The V and J genes are TRBV7-6 and TRBJ2-7; no clear D. This CDR3 spans 15 amino acids. V lost 1 base to trimming and J lost 0 bases, with 10 bases between them. Germline CDR1 reads SGHVS; CDR2 reads FNYEAQ. The DNA of the CDR3 is TGTGCCAGCAGCTTAGATCGAACGCGCTCCTACGAGCAGTACTTC. It translates to CASSLDRTRSYEQYF.

This clone was found once. The chain couples TRBV5-4 to TRBJ2-5; the match to TRBD2 covers 7 bases. CDR3 length: 20 amino acids. Per germline, CDR1 SGHNT and CDR2 YYREEE (reference sequence). J gave up 2 bases and V 0 bases, and 19 bases lay outside the gene matches. In nucleotides, the CDR3 is TGTGCCAGCAGCTTGGTCCCCTCGACTAGCTGGCAAACCTCACAAGAGACCCAGTACTTC. The encoded protein is CASSLVPSTSWQTSQETQYF.

The gene calls are TRBV11-3 and TRBJ2-1, with TRBD2 matching 8 bases. The CDR3 length is 16 residues. V gave up 0 bases and J gave up 0 bases; unmatched junction bases: 1. The germline CDR1 and CDR2 sequences are SGHNT and YENEEA. The CDR3 spells CASSLDGTSSYNEQFF. CDR3 nucleotide sequence: TGTGCCAGCAGCTTAGATGGGACTAGCTCCTACAATGAGCAGTTCTTC.

This clone was observed a few times. The V call is TRBV27, the J call TRBJ2-7; D is possibly TRBD1 (6 bases). CDR3 length: 16 amino acids. V lost 2 bases and J 0 bases, leaving 14 bases between the germline ends. CDR1 is MNHEY, CDR2 SMNVEV, per germline (reference sequence). The CDR3 DNA is TGTGCCAGCAGTTTAACCGGGACAAGAGTCTCCTACGAGCAGTACTTC. Translation gives CASSLTGTRVSYEQYF.

The chain uses TRBV29-1 and TRBJ1-1, with a possible D match to TRBD1 (6 bases). Germline CDR1 and CDR2: SQVTM and ANQGSEA. V lost 4 bases to trimming and J lost 0 bases, with 9 bases between them. This CDR3 has 13 amino acids. CDR3 sequence reads: CSVGGTLNTEAFF. CDR3 DNA sequence: TGCAGCGTTGGGGGGACATTGAACACTGAAGCTTTCTTT.

The V gene is TRBV2, the J gene TRBJ2-5; possibly TRBD1 for D (5 bases). V was shortened by 6 bases and J by 2 bases, with 19 bases between the two germline ends. Germline CDR1 is SNHLY and CDR2 is FYNNEI. The CDR3 covers 16 residues. The CDR3 region has the DNA TGTGCCAGCAGCTCAGGGCTCAGAGCTATTCAAGAGACCCAGTACTTC. Translation gives CASSSGLRAIQETQYF.

The table lists this clone with a few counts. The J gene is TRBJ2-1, the V gene TRBV10-3; 10 bases match TRBD1. CDR3 length: 13 residues. The V and J ends lost 8 bases and 7 bases, in that order; junction bases with no gene match: 5. CDR1 is ENHRY and CDR2 is SYGVKD in the germline V gene. In nucleotides, the CDR3 is TGTGCCATCGCCCTGGGACAGGGGAATGAGCAGTTCTTC. As protein: CAIALGQGNEQFF.

The chain recombines TRBV4-3 with TRBJ2-1; possibly TRBD2 for D (6 bases). CDR1 is LGHNA, CDR2 YSLEER, per germline. The CDR3 runs 12 residues. With 4 bases removed from V and 10 bases from J, the gap between germline ends came to 11 bases. CDR3 DNA: TGCGCCAGCAGCCGGACCGGGAGAGAGCAGTTCTTC. Residues: CASSRTGREQFF.

The CDR3 region has the DNA TGTGCCAGCAGTTACTGGCAGGGAGGCAGTCAGCCCCAGCATTTT. Amino acids: CASSYWQGGSQPQHF. The genes are TRBV6-6 and TRBJ1-5; maybe TRBD1 (5 bases). V lost 1 base, J lost 6 bases, and 13 bases lay in between. The length of the CDR3 is 15 residues. The V gene's germline CDR1 is MNHNY and CDR2 SVGAGI (reference sequence).

The J gene is TRBJ2-1, the V gene TRBV21-1; TRBD1 is the table's D call, not checked against the DNA. TRBV21-1 is an annotated pseudogene. The CDR3 length is 15 residues. CDR3 protein: CASSKVAPPYNEQFF. CDR3 DNA: TGTGCCAGCAGCAAAGTGGCTCCTCCCTACAATGAGCAGTTCTTC.

This clone was counted only a few times. This chain joins TRBV14 and TRBJ2-2, with 11 bases that match TRBD2. The CDR3 extends over 17 amino acids. V lost 0 bases, J lost 8 bases, and 8 bases stayed unmatched. Germline V gene data show CDR1 as SGHDN and CDR2 as FVKESK. CDR3 in DNA: TGTGCCAGCAGCCAAGATCGCACTAGCGGGAGTACGGGGGAGCTGTTTTTT. It translates to CASSQDRTSGSTGELFF. The full variable domain, rest sourced from reference TRBV14 and TRBJ2-2, is EAGVTQFPSHSVIEKGQTVTLRCDPISGHDNLYWYRRVMGKEIKFLLHFVKESKQDESGMPNNRFLAERTGGTYSTLKVQPAELEDSGVYFCASSQDRTSGSTGELFFGEGSRLTVL.

The sample holds one count of this clone. The DNA for the CDR3 is TGTGCCAGCAGTTTCCAGACTAGCGGGAGGTCCGCAGATACGCAGTATTTT. The encoded protein is CASSFQTSGRSADTQYF. The chain links TRBV28 to TRBJ2-3, with 13 positions matching TRBD2. Germline trimming cut 3 bases from V and 4 bases from J; bases unmatched to any gene: 7. This CDR3 spans 17 amino acids. The germline V gene has CDR1 MDHEN and CDR2 SYDVKM.

The chain has TRBV11-3 and TRBJ2-1; 10 nucleotides line up with TRBD2. This CDR3 is built from 15 residues. Germline loops: CDR1 SGHNT, CDR2 YENEEA. V gave up 7 bases and J gave up 5 bases; unmatched junction bases: 8. The CDR3 is CASNPGTSVDNEQFF. The CDR3 nucleotides read TGTGCCAGCAATCCCGGGACTAGCGTAGACAATGAGCAGTTCTTC.

The chain has TRBV29-1 and TRBJ2-1; TRBD1 matches at 8 bases. Germline V gene data show CDR1 as SQVTM and CDR2 as ANQGSEA. Trimming removed 2 bases from V and 5 bases from J; junction bases left unmatched: 8. The CDR3 contains 15 residues. The CDR3, as DNA: TGCAGCGTTGAATGGAGTCAGGGGGCTAACAATGAGCAGTTCTTC. As protein: CSVEWSQGANNEQFF.

V is TRBV11-2 and J is TRBJ2-7; TRBD2 is a possible D gene (6 bases). V gave up 2 bases and J gave up 4 bases, with 6 bases separating them. This CDR3 spans 12 amino acids. Germline V gene sequence: CDR1 SGHAT, CDR2 FQNNGV. In nucleotides, the CDR3 is TGTGCCAGCAGCTTACGGGAGTACGAGCAGTACTTC. Amino acids: CASSLREYEQYF.

This sequence joins TRBV7-2 and TRBJ2-7; possibly TRBD1 for D (6 bases). V lost 2 bases and J 0 bases, leaving 14 bases between the germline ends. The germline gives CDR1 SGHTA, CDR2 FQGNSA. The CDR3 length is 16 residues. The CDR3 is CASSLSGQGSSYEQYF. CDR3 sequence (DNA): TGTGCCAGCAGCTTATCGGGGCAGGGGAGCTCCTACGAGCAGTACTTC.

The V call is TRBV5-4, the J call TRBJ2-1; TRBD2 matches at 7 bases. V was clipped by 4 bases and J by 0 bases; unmatched bases: 7. The CDR3 totals 16 residues. In germline, CDR1 is SGHNT, CDR2 YYREEE (reference sequence). The CDR3, as DNA: TGTGCCAGCAGCCCCACTAGCGACAGCTCCTACAATGAGCAGTTCTTC. Amino acids: CASSPTSDSSYNEQFF.

There are a few counts of this clone. The chain has TRBV19 and TRBJ2-3, with D tentatively TRBD2 (5 bases). The germline gives CDR1 LNHDA, CDR2 SQIVND (reference sequence). The CDR3 totals 14 residues. The V end lost 3 bases, the J end lost 6 bases, and 13 bases lay between the germline ends. This CDR3 is CASSIVLAGDTQYF. CDR3 coding DNA: TGTGCCAGTAGTATCGTGCTAGCAGGCGATACGCAGTATTTT.

The gene calls are TRBV6-1 and TRBJ2-7, with a tentative D call TRBD2 (7 bases). Germline V gene sequence: CDR1 MNHNS, CDR2 SASEGT. The CDR3 has 14 amino acids. Trimming removed 3 bases at V and 2 bases at J, with 11 bases between. CDR3: CASSDGRGPYEQYF. The CDR3 DNA reads TGTGCCAGCAGTGACGGGCGGGGGCCCTACGAGCAGTACTTC.

The chain carries TRBV5-1 and TRBJ2-5, with D unresolved. Between the trimmed V and J ends, which lost 0 bases and 3 bases, there was a span of 9 bases. Per germline, CDR1 SGHRS and CDR2 YFSETQ. The CDR3 consists of 14 residues. As DNA, the CDR3 is TGCGCCAGCAGCTTGGCCGGTTTGAAAGAGACCCAGTACTTC. Translated: CASSLAGLKETQYF.

The genes are TRBV27 and TRBJ2-5, with 10 bases matching TRBD1. V lost 6 bases, J lost 5 bases, and 6 bases stayed unmatched. This CDR3 is 14 amino acids long. From germline, CDR1 is MNHEY and CDR2 SMNVEV (reference sequence). The CDR3 nucleotides are TGTGCCAGCAGAGACAGGGGGCGCGGTGAGACCCAGTACTTC. It yields the protein CASRDRGRGETQYF.

The chain has TRBV14 and TRBJ2-7, with 14 bases identical to TRBD2. The CDR3 extends over 20 amino acids. V lost 4 bases, J lost 4 bases, and 18 bases stayed unmatched. The germline CDR1 and CDR2 sequences are SGHDN and FVKESK. This chain's CDR3 is CASSPGTSGRFFRLGYEQYF. The CDR3 nucleotides are TGTGCCAGCAGCCCTGGGACTAGCGGGAGATTTTTTCGTCTTGGTTACGAGCAGTACTTC. The entire variable domain, with the rest obtained from reference TRBV14 and TRBJ2-7, is as follows: EAGVTQFPSHSVIEKGQTVTLRCDPISGHDNLYWYRRVMGKEIKFLLHFVKESKQDESGMPNNRFLAERTGGTYSTLKVQPAELEDSGVYFCASSPGTSGRFFRLGYEQYFGPGTRLTVT.

The chain links TRBV18 to TRBJ1-5; D possibly corresponds to TRBD1 (6 bases). The CDR3 has 16 residues. Germline loops: CDR1 KGHSH, CDR2 LQKENI. Trimming cost V 4 bases and J 1 base, with 14 bases left between them. The CDR3 nucleotides are TGTGCCAGCTCACGCAACAGGGATGGAAGCAATCAGCCCCAGCATTTT. As protein: CASSRNRDGSNQPQHF.

On this clone itself: The identical CDR3 is also encoded by other nucleotide sequences in the sample. V gene TRBV28 combines with J gene TRBJ2-7; D may be TRBD2 (7 bases). Germline CDR1 reads MDHEN; CDR2 reads SYDVKM. The CDR3 contains 13 residues. Trimming took 5 bases from V and 5 from J, leaving 13 bases between them. CDR3 loop: CASSPTGGHEQYF. DNA of the CDR3: TGTGCCAGCAGTCCGACGGGGGGCCACGAGCAGTACTTC.

Details on this clone: Relative to the germline gene, one junction end is altered; a read error may explain this. The chain uses TRBV4-2 and TRBJ2-7; D is unclear. This CDR3 has 14 residues. Germline V gives CDR1 LGHNA, CDR2 YNFKEQ. CDR3 DNA: TGTGCCAGCAGCAGTCTGCGAGCCTCCGACGAGCAGTACTTC. Its protein product is CASSSLRASDEQYF.

The V gene is TRBV5-6, the J gene TRBJ2-1, with D unresolved. Trimming shortened V by 4 bases and J by 5 bases, and 13 bases separated the two germline ends. The CDR3 contains 14 residues. The germline gives CDR1 SGHDT, CDR2 YYEEEE. Here the CDR3 DNA reads TGTGCCAGCAGCCCGTTCATAGGAGACAATGAGCAGTTCTTC. This sequence encodes CASSPFIGDNEQFF. The whole variable domain, filled in from reference TRBV5-6 and TRBJ2-1, reads DAGVTQSPTHLIKTRGQQVTLRCSPKSGHDTVSWYQQALGQGPQFIFQYYEEEERQRGNFPDRFSGHQFPNYSSELNVNALLLGDSALYLCASSPFIGDNEQFFGPGTRLTVL.

The V and J genes are TRBV7-8 and TRBJ2-5, with 7 nucleotides matching TRBD1. The V gene's germline CDR1 is SGHVS and CDR2 FQNEAQ. The trim removed 4 bases at V and 9 bases at J, leaving 23 bases unmatched. This CDR3 region has 18 residues. The DNA of the CDR3 is TGTGCCAGCAGCTCTACAGGGGTTCGGGGCGGGTCTGAGTCGGCCCAGTACTTC. Encoded protein: CASSSTGVRGGSESAQYF. Based on the CDR3 plus reference TRBV7-8 and TRBJ2-5, the full variable domain is GAGVSQSPRYKVAKRGQDVALRCDPISGHVSLFWYQQALGQGPEFLTYFQNEAQLDKSGLPSDRFFAERPEGSVSTLKIQRTQQEDSAVYLCASSSTGVRGGSESAQYFGPGTRLLVL.

This clone has just one count. The genes are TRBV30 and TRBJ1-2, with a weak D call TRBD1 (5 bases). Trimming took 5 bases from V and 6 from J, leaving 31 bases between them. The germline V gene has CDR1 GTSNPN and CDR2 SVGIG (reference sequence). This CDR3 comprises 18 residues. The CDR3 DNA sequence: TGTGCCTGGTCCCGCCCGCTGGGGCGAGGATATGGCGGCGATGGCTACACCTTC. It specifies CAWSRPLGRGYGGDGYTF.